The sequence of this T cell receptor beta chain was determined in a study of blood T cell repertoires in COVID-19. Overall study: Sites in the United States, Italy and Spain provided acute and convalescent COVID-19 samples. Nucleic acid was either cDNA or gDNA, and it came from T cells, B-cell-depleted T cells, or PBMCs.

Seattle researchers signed up patients amid active infection and tracked them longitudinally. The V gene's germline CDR1 is SQVTM and CDR2 ANQGSEA. Trimming cost V 4 bases and J 2 bases, with 17 bases left between them. The CDR3 is made up of 15 amino acids. Libraries were prepared by immunoSEQ multiplex PCR; TCRdb keeps only in-frame clonotypes and omits some of them. The sample includes some 150,000 clones, approximately 83% seen only once; the top ten take around 8%. Sample: peripheral blood. The genes are TRBV29-1 and TRBJ1-1; D is unclear. This TCR was recovered from an older woman with COVID-19, enrolled during active disease. CDR3 nucleotide sequence: TGCAGCGTTGTATTCCTCGGGGATAGAAACACTGAAGCTTTCTTT. Protein product: CSVVFLGDRNTEAFF.